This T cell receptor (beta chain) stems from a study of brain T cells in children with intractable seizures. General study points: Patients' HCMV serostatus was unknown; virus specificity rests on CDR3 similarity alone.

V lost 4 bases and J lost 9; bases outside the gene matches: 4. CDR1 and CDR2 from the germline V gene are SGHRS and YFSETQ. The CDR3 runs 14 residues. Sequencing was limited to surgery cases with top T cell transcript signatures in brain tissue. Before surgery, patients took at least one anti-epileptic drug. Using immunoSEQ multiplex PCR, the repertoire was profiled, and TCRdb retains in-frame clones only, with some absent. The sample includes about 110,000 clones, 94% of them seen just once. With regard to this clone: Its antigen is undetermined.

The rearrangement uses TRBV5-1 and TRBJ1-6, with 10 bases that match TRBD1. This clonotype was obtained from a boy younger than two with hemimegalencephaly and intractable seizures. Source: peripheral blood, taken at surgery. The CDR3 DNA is TGCGCCAGCAGCCCAAGGGACAGGGGTTCACCCCTCCACTTT. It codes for CASSPRDRGSPLHF.